This is a list of T cell receptor beta chains from one sample in a study of blood T cell repertoires in COVID-19. Repertoires were generated with immunoSEQ multiplex PCR, while TCRdb's copy carries only in-frame clones and drops some. The data contain fewer than 400,000 clones, 89% of them singletons. Sequencing used PBMCs or T cells enriched from blood (not recorded which). The receptor set was obtained from a woman aged 30 to 39 who had recovered from COVID-19. Both conserved end residues are part of each CDR3. Fields, in order: D gene, J gene, V gene, CDR3 protein, CDR3 DNA. D genes are given only for firm matches.

D gene: TRBD2
J gene: TRBJ2-1
V gene: TRBV5-1
CDR3 protein: CASSLRPSGSGYNEQFF
CDR3 DNA: TGCGCCAGCAGCTTGAGGCCTAGCGGGAGTGGATACAATGAGCAGTTCTTC

D gene: TRBD1
J gene: TRBJ1-4
V gene: TRBV5-4
CDR3 protein: CASSSEQGANEKLFF
CDR3 DNA: TGTGCCAGCAGCTCGGAACAGGGGGCTAATGAAAAACTGTTTTTT

D gene: -
J gene: TRBJ1-2
V gene: TRBV5-5
CDR3 protein: CASSSTGSLYGYTF
CDR3 DNA: TGTGCCAGCAGCTCAACAGGGTCCTTGTACGGCTACACCTTC

D gene: -
J gene: TRBJ2-7
V gene: TRBV21-1
CDR3 protein: CASSKGAVCVSYEQYF
CDR3 DNA: TGTGCCAGCAGCAAAGGGGCAGTGTGTGTGTCCTACGAGCAGTACTTC

D gene: TRBD1
J gene: TRBJ1-5
V gene: TRBV28
CDR3 protein: CASTGQGGQPQHF
CDR3 DNA: TGTGCCAGCACGGGACAGGGCGGTCAGCCCCAGCATTTT

D gene: TRBD1
J gene: TRBJ1-3
V gene: TRBV7-3
CDR3 protein: CASSSLPGQGVNFPGNTIYF
CDR3 DNA: TGTGCCAGCAGCTCATTACCGGGACAGGGGGTGAATTTTCCCGGAAACACCATATATTTT

D gene: -
J gene: TRBJ1-1
V gene: TRBV6-5
CDR3 protein: CASSIVGRGTEAFF
CDR3 DNA: TGTGCCAGCAGTATCGTCGGGCGGGGGACTGAAGCTTTCTTT

D gene: TRBD1
J gene: TRBJ1-5
V gene: TRBV2
CDR3 protein: CASSAQGATNQPQHF
CDR3 DNA: TGTGCCAGCAGCGCCCAGGGGGCTACAAATCAGCCCCAGCATTTT

D gene: -
J gene: TRBJ2-7
V gene: TRBV7-9
CDR3 protein: CASSSQGYEQYF
CDR3 DNA: TGTGCCAGCAGCTCACAGGGTTACGAGCAGTACTTC

D gene: -
J gene: TRBJ2-2
V gene: TRBV6-5
CDR3 protein: CASSYFGQTGELFF
CDR3 DNA: TGTGCCAGCAGTTACTTCGGACAGACCGGGGAGCTGTTTTTT

D gene: -
J gene: TRBJ2-7
V gene: TRBV9
CDR3 protein: CASSVEPTYEQYF
CDR3 DNA: TGTGCCAGCAGCGTAGAGCCTACCTACGAGCAGTACTTC